The 7 T cell receptor beta chains reported below all come from one sample, sequenced in a study of control samples from healthy donors and cancer patients. Generated by immunoSEQ multiplex PCR, the TCRdb table keeps only in-frame clones and is missing some. This table holds roughly 50,000 clones, approximately 92% found once. Sequenced material: PBMCs. These receptors were collected from a man aged 25-45 years with colorectal cancer.

V usage is TRBV24-1 and J usage is TRBJ2-1; TRBD1 agrees at 8 bases. This CDR3 has 15 residues. Germline CDR1 KGHDR, CDR2 SFDVKD. V shed 3 bases and J 2 bases; nucleotides not matched to a gene: 2. The CDR3, as DNA: TGTGCCACCAGTGATGGCAGGGGGCCCTACAATGAGCAGTTCTTC. Its translation: CATSDGRGPYNEQFF.

The chain couples TRBV7-2 to TRBJ2-7, with 9 positions matching TRBD1. Germline assignment: CDR1 SGHTA and CDR2 FQGNSA. The V and J ends lost 5 bases and 4 bases, in that order; junction bases with no gene match: 9. The CDR3 totals 15 residues. The CDR3 region has the DNA TGTGCCAGCAGCAAAAGGACAGGGGCCCGATACGAGCAGTACGTC. As protein: CASSKRTGARYEQYV.

CDR3 DNA: TGTGCCAGCAGCTTAGATTTCGGGACAGGCCCTAATTCACCCCTCCACTTT. Translated: CASSLDFGTGPNSPLHF. V gene TRBV7-8 combines with J gene TRBJ1-6, with TRBD1 matching over 8 bases. The V segment lost 1 base and the J segment 6 bases; nucleotides outside the gene matches: 8. Germline V CDR1 and CDR2: SGHVS, FQNEAQ. This CDR3 spans 17 amino acids.

The chain employs TRBV6-5 and TRBJ2-7, with D perhaps TRBD1 (6 bases). Trimming cost V 2 bases and J 2 bases, with 10 bases left between them. Germline-derived CDR1 and CDR2 are MNHEY and SVGAGI. The CDR3 is 14 residues long. CDR3 region: CASSYHDRTYEQYF. CDR3 DNA sequence: TGTGCCAGCAGTTACCATGACAGGACCTACGAGCAGTACTTC.

This clone occurred once. This chain connects TRBV5-4 to TRBJ2-7, with 8 bases that match TRBD1. CDR3 size: 17 residues. V gave up 4 bases and J gave up 0 bases; unmatched junction bases: 12. CDR1 is SGHNT and CDR2 is YYREEE in the germline V gene (reference sequence). CDR3 DNA: TGTGCCAGCAGCCTATTTATGGGACAGGTGATCTCCTACGAGCAGTACTTC. Protein product: CASSLFMGQVISYEQYF.

This chain links TRBV2 with TRBJ2-2, with 7 nucleotides matching TRBD1. The CDR3 spans 15 residues. Germline V lookup: CDR1 SNHLY, CDR2 FYNNEI. After removal of 1 base from V and 9 bases from J, the junction contained 8 bases not matched to a gene. The CDR3 region has the DNA TGTGCCAGCAGTGAAGGGTACAGGGGACGCCGGGAGCTGTTTTTT. Amino acid sequence: CASSEGYRGRRELFF.

The chain is built from TRBV7-2 and TRBJ1-1, with unresolved D. This CDR3 comprises 18 residues. V dropped 5 bases and J dropped 0 bases, with 22 bases sitting between them. Germline V gene data show CDR1 as SGHTA and CDR2 as FQGNSA. The CDR3 protein is CASSPNRGGRGLNTEAFF. CDR3 nucleotide sequence: TGTGCCAGCAGCCCTAATAGAGGAGGGCGGGGATTGAACACTGAAGCTTTCTTT.